A single sample gave rise to the 30 T cell receptor beta chains below, sequenced in a study of blood T cell repertoires in COVID-19. The method was immunoSEQ multiplex PCR; TCRdb's version includes in-frame clones alone and lacks a portion of them. The sample has some 220,000 clones, about 88% seen once. The sequenced sample consisted of PBMCs or T cells enriched from blood (not recorded which). These receptors were obtained from a woman in her twenties or thirties who had recovered from COVID-19.

The V and J genes are TRBV5-1 and TRBJ1-2; TRBD1 matches 9 bases. V trimming: 4 bases; J trimming: 4 bases; junction bases outside the gene matches: 11. The CDR3 consists of 16 residues. From germline, CDR1 is SGHRS and CDR2 YFSETQ. CDR3 nucleotides: TGCGCCAGCAGCAGTATATACAGGGGGCGGGCCTATGGCTACACCTTC. Translation: CASSSIYRGRAYGYTF.

This chain connects TRBV5-5 to TRBJ1-1; no clear D. This CDR3 region has 14 residues. Between the trimmed V and J ends, which lost 1 base and 0 bases, there was a span of 7 bases. CDR1 is SGHKS, CDR2 YYEKEE, per germline (reference sequence). Written as DNA, the CDR3 is TGTGCCAGCAGCTTGCGCAACTTGAACACTGAAGCTTTCTTT. Translating gives CASSLRNLNTEAFF.

The rearrangement joins TRBV5-1 to TRBJ2-2, with D tentatively TRBD2 (7 bases). CDR3 length: 16 residues. V was trimmed by 2 bases and J by 4 bases, leaving 15 bases between them. From germline, CDR1 is SGHRS and CDR2 YFSETQ. The CDR3 nucleotides read TGCGCCAGCAGCTTAGATTCGGGGGGCGCCACCGGGGAGCTGTTTTTT. Its translation: CASSLDSGGATGELFF.

This chain connects TRBV6-2 or TRBV6-3 to TRBJ2-5; 11 positions agree with TRBD1. Germline V lookup: CDR1 MNHEY, CDR2 SVGEGT. V lost 3 bases, J lost 5 bases, and 5 bases stayed unmatched. CDR3 length: 15 amino acids. CDR3 bases: TGTGCCAGCAGTTATGGGACAGGGGGTGGGGAGACCCAGTACTTC. Translation gives CASSYGTGGGETQYF.

Remarks on this clone: A junction end diverges from the germline sequence, so it may reflect a read error. The CDR3 is CASSIQGENTGAFF. CDR3 DNA sequence: TGTGCCAGCAGTATACAGGGGGAGAACACTGGAGCTTTCTTT. This chain connects TRBV6-5 to TRBJ1-1; 8 nucleotides line up with TRBD1. Germline V gene lookup returns CDR1 MNHEY and CDR2 SVGAGI. There are 14 residues in the CDR3.

This sequence joins TRBV6-5 and TRBJ2-2; 7 bases are a match to TRBD1. The junction had 5 bases not matched to a gene; V was cut back by 5 bases and J by 5 bases. The CDR3 length is 14 residues. Germline-derived CDR1 and CDR2 are MNHEY and SVGAGI. The CDR3 sequence is CASSPGQTTGELFF. In DNA form, the CDR3 reads TGTGCCAGCAGTCCGGGACAGACAACCGGGGAGCTGTTTTTT.

The V call is TRBV27, the J call TRBJ2-7; 7 bases line up with TRBD1. This CDR3 has 15 amino acids. V was pared by 2 bases and J by 3 bases, with 7 bases of the junction left unmatched. The germline CDR1 and CDR2 sequences are MNHEY and SMNVEV (reference sequence). The CDR3 is CASSLAETGFYEQYF. In DNA form, the CDR3 reads TGTGCCAGCAGTTTAGCCGAGACAGGGTTCTACGAGCAGTACTTC.

Here the CDR3 reads CASSWLGTGGSSNYGYTF. CDR3 DNA: TGTGCCAGCAGTTGGTTGGGGACAGGGGGCTCCTCTAACTATGGCTACACCTTC. The chain carries TRBV6-2 or TRBV6-3 and TRBJ1-2, with 12 bases aligning to TRBD1. The CDR3 is made up of 18 amino acids. In germline, CDR1 is MNHEY, CDR2 SVGEGT. The trim removed 4 bases at V and 0 bases at J, leaving 9 bases unmatched.

This clone was seen more than once but under ten times. DNA of the CDR3: TGTGCCAGCAGTTTATCCCTTGACTGGAACACCGGGGAGCTGTTTTTT. It yields the protein CASSLSLDWNTGELFF. This chain links TRBV27 with TRBJ2-2; no clear D. Germline assignment: CDR1 MNHEY and CDR2 SMNVEV (reference sequence). Trimming cost V 0 bases and J 1 base, with 9 bases left between them. This CDR3 region has 16 residues.

The V call is TRBV1, the J call TRBJ2-3; TRBD2 was called by the table and not checked on the DNA. TRBV1 is noted as a pseudogene. This CDR3 spans 17 amino acids. CDR3 coding DNA: TGCACCAGCAGCGTAATCATAGCGGGGGACGCCACAGATACGCAGTATTTT. It encodes CTSSVIIAGDATDTQYF.

This clone was found once. This chain connects TRBV11-3 to TRBJ2-6; 9 nucleotides line up with TRBD1. The CDR3 has 20 residues. Unmatched junction bases numbered 15, after V lost 5 bases and J lost 1 base. The V gene's germline CDR1 is SGHNT and CDR2 YENEEA. The CDR3 loop is CASSGRGQDRGVSGANVLTF. CDR3 bases: TGTGCCAGCAGCGGGAGAGGTCAGGACAGGGGAGTTTCTGGGGCCAACGTCCTGACTTTC.

This clone has a single count. J is TRBJ2-3 and V is TRBV5-1; 9 bases line up with TRBD2. Germline V gene sequence: CDR1 SGHRS, CDR2 YFSETQ. This CDR3 is 16 amino acids long. V trimming: 0 bases; J trimming: 2 bases; junction bases outside the gene matches: 4. Here the CDR3 reads CASSLEVAGATDTQYF. CDR3 sequence (DNA): TGCGCCAGCAGCTTGGAGGTAGCGGGGGCCACAGATACGCAGTATTTT.

Only one count was recorded for this clone. J is TRBJ1-6 and V is TRBV5-4; D is uncertain. Germline-derived CDR1 and CDR2 are SGHNT and YYREEE (reference sequence). The V end was cut by 4 bases, the J end by 4 bases, with 9 bases between. This CDR3 region has 14 residues. DNA for the CDR3: TGTGCCAGCAGCCAACAGAAGTATAATTCACCCCTCCACTTT. Its protein is CASSQQKYNSPLHF.

By share, this clone ranks as medium-sized. This specimen includes other DNA sequences encoding the same CDR3. The chain recombines TRBV6-5 with TRBJ2-1; 9 nucleotides align to TRBD1. The CDR3 is 13 amino acids. V lost 7 bases and J lost 6; bases outside the gene matches: 4. The germline V gene encodes CDR1 MNHEY and CDR2 SVGAGI. The CDR3 here is CASTGTGLNEQFF. The DNA for the CDR3 is TGTGCCAGCACAGGGACAGGGCTCAATGAGCAGTTCTTC.

This sequence joins TRBV9 and TRBJ2-1; TRBD1 agrees at 8 bases. V lost 0 bases to trimming and J lost 4 bases; unmatched junction nucleotides: 3. This CDR3 region has 15 residues. Looked up from germline, CDR1 is SGDLS and CDR2 is YYNGEE. CDR3 nucleotide sequence: TGTGCCAGCAGCGTAGGGACAGGGCCTTACAATGAGCAGTTCTTC. This encodes CASSVGTGPYNEQFF.

This chain connects TRBV4-3 to TRBJ1-1, with D unresolved. V was pared by 0 bases and J by 3 bases, with 11 bases between. From germline, CDR1 is LGHNA and CDR2 YSLEER. This CDR3 region has 15 residues. The CDR3 here is CASSQDVSGDTEAFF. As DNA, the CDR3 is TGCGCCAGCAGCCAAGACGTTTCCGGGGACACTGAAGCTTTCTTT.

The chain has TRBV19 and TRBJ2-3; 9 bases fit TRBD1. V shed 6 bases and J 3 bases; nucleotides not matched to a gene: 7. This CDR3 comprises 15 residues. Germline-derived CDR1 and CDR2 are LNHDA and SQIVND (reference sequence). The CDR3 sequence is CASRTGTGITDTQYF. CDR3 DNA: TGTGCCAGTAGAACCGGGACAGGGATTACAGATACGCAGTATTTT.

CDR3 amino acids: CASSAQLGYEQYF. For the CDR3, the DNA is TGTGCCAGCAGCGCCCAACTAGGCTACGAGCAGTACTTC. The chain couples TRBV7-3 to TRBJ2-7, with TRBD2 as a possible D gene (5 bases). Between the trimmed V and J ends, which lost 5 bases and 3 bases, there was a span of 11 bases. Per germline, CDR1 SGHTA and CDR2 FQGTGA. CDR3 size: 13 residues.

CDR3 loop: CASSSQGDHYEQYF. The CDR3 nucleotides are TGTGCCAGCAGCAGTCAGGGGGATCACTACGAGCAGTACTTC. The chain recombines TRBV5-4 with TRBJ2-7; 7 positions match TRBD1. This CDR3 region has 14 residues. Germline CDR1 reads SGHNT; CDR2 reads YYREEE (reference sequence). The J segment lost 3 bases and the V segment lost 4 bases, leaving 7 bases of the junction unmatched.

The CDR3 protein is CASRPGTGTNQPQHF. CDR3 nucleotides: TGTGCCAGCAGACCCGGGACAGGGACTAATCAGCCCCAGCATTTT. V and J are TRBV2 and TRBJ1-5; 9 bases agree with TRBD1. This CDR3 is built from 15 residues. From germline, CDR1 is SNHLY and CDR2 FYNNEI. Trimming at V came to 6 bases and at J to 4 bases, leaving 7 bases not matched to a gene.

Only one count was recorded for this clone. The V and J genes are TRBV4-2 and TRBJ1-5, with unresolved D. The CDR3 consists of 15 residues. Germline V gene lookup returns CDR1 LGHNA and CDR2 YNFKEQ. Trimming stripped 1 base from V and 4 bases from J, with 11 bases between. CDR3 sequence: CASSQAGLKNQPQHF. The DNA for the CDR3 is TGTGCCAGCAGCCAAGCGGGTCTCAAAAATCAGCCCCAGCATTTT.

There are a few counts of this clone. The gene calls are TRBV4-3 and TRBJ1-3; no reliable D call. V lost 6 bases and J 0 bases, leaving 15 bases between the germline ends. The CDR3 is 16 amino acids. The germline V gene encodes CDR1 LGHNA and CDR2 YSLEER. The CDR3 region is CASRGSQRGSGNTIYF. CDR3 nucleotide sequence: TGCGCCAGCAGAGGTTCGCAGCGGGGCTCTGGAAACACCATATATTTT.

The chain couples TRBV19 to TRBJ1-2, with D maybe TRBD1 (5 bases). The V and J ends lost 4 bases and 0 bases respectively, with 15 bases between them. CDR1 is LNHDA, CDR2 SQIVND, per germline (reference sequence). This CDR3 is 16 amino acids long. In DNA, the CDR3 is TGTGCCAGTAGTACATTCACGACAGAAGCTAACTATGGCTACACCTTC. It specifies CASSTFTTEANYGYTF.

The CDR3 here is CASSPRGPAVAQYF. DNA for the CDR3: TGTGCCAGCTCACCGCGGGGGCCCGCCGTGGCCCAGTACTTC. This chain uses TRBV18 with TRBJ2-7; possibly TRBD2 for D (7 bases). The CDR3 extends over 14 amino acids. Germline V lookup: CDR1 KGHSH, CDR2 LQKENI. The V gene lost 3 bases and the J gene lost 10 bases, with 19 bases spanning the gap.

The chain joins TRBV12-2 to TRBJ2-7; the DNA was not compared with TRBD1, the D call given in the table. TRBV12-2 has pseudogene status. The length of the CDR3 is 22 residues. The CDR3 spells CASRLAGAPGQYHPRAFYEQYF. CDR3 nucleotides: TGTGCAAGTCGCTTAGCGGGGGCTCCGGGACAATACCATCCTAGGGCCTTCTACGAGCAGTACTTC.

The rearrangement links TRBV2 to TRBJ2-1; D perhaps matches TRBD1 (6 bases). The CDR3 has 15 residues. CDR1 and CDR2 (germline): SNHLY, FYNNEI. Trimming stripped 7 bases from V and 4 bases from J, with 17 bases between. CDR3 residues: CASIEFTGRYNEQFF. DNA for the CDR3: TGTGCCAGCATTGAGTTTACAGGGCGATACAATGAGCAGTTCTTC.

CDR3 loop: CASSAIRGGSYNSPLHF. Here the CDR3 DNA reads TGTGCCAGCAGCGCTATTCGAGGGGGCTCCTATAATTCACCCCTCCACTTT. This chain uses TRBV7-9 with TRBJ1-6, with TRBD1 as a possible D gene (6 bases). In germline, CDR1 is SEHNR, CDR2 FQNEAQ (reference sequence). CDR3 size: 17 residues. V lost 5 bases to trimming and J lost 0 bases, with 14 bases between them.

V gene TRBV19 combines with J gene TRBJ2-5, with D possibly being TRBD2 (5 bases). The V and J ends lost 3 bases and 1 base respectively, with 15 bases between them. Germline values: CDR1 LNHDA, CDR2 SQIVND (reference sequence). The CDR3 has 16 amino acids. CDR3 region: CASSMIVERSQETQYF. DNA of the CDR3: TGTGCCAGTAGTATGATAGTTGAGCGGTCCCAAGAGACCCAGTACTTC.

This clone was recorded only once. The V and J genes are TRBV6-1 and TRBJ2-7, with 9 nucleotides matching TRBD2. This CDR3 has 13 amino acids. Germline V gene lookup returns CDR1 MNHNS and CDR2 SASEGT. V lost 2 bases and J lost 4; bases outside the gene matches: 0. CDR3 in DNA: TGTGCCAGCAGTGAACTAGCGGGGTACGAGCAGTACTTC. Translating it yields CASSELAGYEQYF.

The rearrangement links TRBV6-2 or TRBV6-3 to TRBJ1-3; tentative D call: TRBD1 (5 bases). CDR3 length equals 15 residues. The V end lost 5 bases, the J end lost 0 bases, and 11 bases lay between the germline ends. The germline V gene has CDR1 MNHEY and CDR2 SVGEGT. CDR3 DNA sequence: TGTGCCAGCAGTCGAGACAGCAACTCTGGAAACACCATATATTTT. The encoded protein is CASSRDSNSGNTIYF.